This paragraph covers one TCR beta chain sequence. This specimen comes from a study of blood T cell repertoires in COVID-19. Study background: Italy, Spain and the United States were the sources of the convalescent and acute COVID-19 samples. The cDNA or gDNA used as material had been derived from T cells, B-cell-depleted T cells, or PBMCs.

Authors' data handling: Reference gene primers were amplified, and this amplification served to estimate nucleated cell counts. TCRdb's table, derived via immunoSEQ multiplex PCR, lists solely in-frame clones and lacks some. D and trimming were read from the DNA, whereas the V and J calls and clone size are those reported in that table. The data show about 160,000 clones, with 90% to 95% seen just once and 4.5% to 5.5% held by the top ten. Trimming removed 2 bases from V and 0 bases from J, with 8 bases in between. The CDR3 spans 15 residues. Germline assignment: CDR1 MNHNS and CDR2 SASEGT. The TCR originated in a woman aged 45-65 years with acute or convalescent COVID-19. V and J are TRBV6-1 and TRBJ1-3, with unresolved D. The specimen was peripheral blood. CDR3 DNA sequence: TGTGCCAGCAGTGAATCACAGATCTCTGGAAACACCATATATTTT. The encoded protein is CASSESQISGNTIYF.